A single sample is the source of the 18 T cell receptor beta chains below, sequenced in a study of Ad26.COV2.S vaccination and SARS-CoV-2 variants. Clones were sequenced by immunoSEQ multiplex PCR, and TCRdb holds only the in-frame ones, with some missing. This sample has roughly 420,000 clones, with 70% to 90% found just once. Treatment meaning: around 19 received Ad26.COV2.S at low or high dose, single or two shots; about 5 received placebo; per-sample allocation not given. Sampling occurred on day 63 after the first vaccine or placebo injection. The input for sequencing was peripheral blood, taken in a trial of Ad26.COV2.S vaccine versus placebo. The source of these receptors is a person between 18 and 59 years old who received the Ad26.COV2.S COVID-19 vaccine or a placebo.

The CDR3 sequence is CASSRTPGPGNTEAFF. DNA for the CDR3: TGCGCCAGCAGCCGAACCCCCGGACCCGGGAACACTGAAGCTTTCTTT. The J gene is TRBJ1-1, the V gene TRBV4-1; no clear D. CDR3 size: 16 residues. Germline CDR1 reads MGHRA; CDR2 reads YSYEKL. With 4 bases removed from V and 1 base from J, the gap between germline ends came to 16 bases.

The chain uses TRBV28 and TRBJ2-7; TRBD1 might be the D (5 bases). Germline V lookup: CDR1 MDHEN, CDR2 SYDVKM. The CDR3 has 14 amino acids. V was shortened by 6 bases and J by 3 bases, with 15 bases between the two germline ends. The CDR3 DNA sequence: TGTGCCAGCAGGCCGCAGGGAAGAGGCTACGAGCAGTACTTC. Its translation: CASRPQGRGYEQYF.

V usage is TRBV24-1 and J usage is TRBJ2-4; D is unclear. Germline loops: CDR1 KGHDR, CDR2 SFDVKD. V was pared by 4 bases and J by 7 bases, with 10 bases between. The CDR3 length is 13 residues. Written as DNA, the CDR3 is TGTGCCACCAGTGAGGGCGGAACGAACATTCAGTACTTC. Translation gives CATSEGGTNIQYF.

The V gene is TRBV15, the J gene TRBJ1-4; the D is unclear. CDR3 length equals 14 residues. Trimming removed 8 bases at V and 8 bases at J, with 18 bases between. Germline CDR1 is LNHNV and CDR2 is YYDKDF (reference sequence). The CDR3 here is CATGKGRVEEKLFF. The CDR3 region has the DNA TGTGCCACCGGAAAAGGACGCGTAGAGGAAAAACTGTTTTTT.

By share of the sample, this clone is medium-sized. This chain connects TRBV4-3 to TRBJ2-2, with 12 bases aligning to TRBD2. Germline lookup yields CDR1 LGHNA and CDR2 YSLEER. The J segment lost 1 base and the V segment lost 3 bases, leaving 6 bases of the junction unmatched. The length of the CDR3 is 18 residues. The CDR3 nucleotides are TGCGCCAGCAGCCACCCGACTAGCGGGGGATGGAACACCGGGGAGCTGTTTTTT. Amino acid sequence: CASSHPTSGGWNTGELFF.

CDR3 in amino acids: CASSLGQDKETQYF. The CDR3 bases are TGTGCCAGCAGCTTAGGCCAAGATAAAGAGACCCAGTACTTC. The rearrangement links TRBV5-4 to TRBJ2-5, with D unresolved. CDR1 SGHNT and CDR2 YYREEE come from the germline V gene (reference sequence). With 2 bases removed from V and 3 bases from J, the gap between germline ends came to 11 bases. This CDR3 comprises 14 residues.

The chain has TRBV25-1 and TRBJ2-1; D remains unclear. The CDR3 is 14 residues long. Per the germline V gene, CDR1 is MGHDK and CDR2 is SYGVNS. V dropped 5 bases and J dropped 6 bases, with 14 bases sitting between them. CDR3 loop: CASSYVGILNEQFF. The CDR3, as DNA: TGTGCCAGCAGTTATGTCGGTATTCTCAATGAGCAGTTCTTC.

The chain carries TRBV19 and TRBJ2-3; 12 nucleotides agree with TRBD2. Germline values: CDR1 LNHDA, CDR2 SQIVND (reference sequence). CDR3 length: 16 amino acids. The ends lost 3 bases at V and 2 bases at J; junction bases unmatched: 3. The CDR3 DNA sequence: TGTGCCAGTAGTATCCGGACTAGCGGGGCCACAGATACGCAGTATTTT. Translating gives CASSIRTSGATDTQYF. Together with reference TRBV19 and TRBJ2-3, the CDR3 gives the full variable domain: DGGITQSPKYLFRKEGQNVTLSCEQNLNHDAMYWYRQDPGQGLRLIYYSQIVNDFQKGDIAEGYSVSREKKESFPLTVTSAQKNPTAFYLCASSIRTSGATDTQYFGPGTRLTVL.

The chain joins TRBV5-1 to TRBJ1-1; 8 positions match TRBD1. V gave up 2 bases and J gave up 4 bases; unmatched junction bases: 7. Germline V gene lookup returns CDR1 SGHRS and CDR2 YFSETQ. This CDR3 is 15 amino acids long. CDR3 residues: CASSFHQGAGTEAFF. The DNA for the CDR3 is TGCGCCAGCAGCTTTCATCAGGGGGCAGGCACTGAAGCTTTCTTT. The full variable domain, rest sourced from reference TRBV5-1 and TRBJ1-1, is KAGVTQTPRYLIKTRGQQVTLSCSPISGHRSVSWYQQTPGQGLQFLFEYFSETQRNKGNFPGRFSGRQFSNSRSEMNVSTLELGDSALYLCASSFHQGAGTEAFFGQGTRLTVV.

The gene calls are TRBV5-1 and TRBJ2-6, with a possible D match to TRBD2 (5 bases). Per germline, CDR1 SGHRS and CDR2 YFSETQ. The ends were cut back, 2 bases at V and 2 bases at J, with 11 bases in the middle. This CDR3 spans 16 amino acids. The CDR3 reads CASSFGEFAGANVLTF. CDR3 nucleotide sequence: TGCGCCAGCAGCTTCGGGGAATTCGCTGGGGCCAACGTCCTGACTTTC.

CDR3 region: CASSSREDSPLHF. CDR3 coding DNA: TGTGCCAGCAGTTCCAGGGAGGATTCACCCCTCCACTTT. This chain links TRBV6-5 with TRBJ1-6; a possible D gene is TRBD1 (5 bases). Germline CDR1 MNHEY, CDR2 SVGAGI. This CDR3 contains 13 residues. Trimming left V 4 bases short and J 8 bases short, with 9 bases between.

The chain joins TRBV19 to TRBJ2-1; D remains ambiguous. The CDR3 extends over 14 amino acids. Trimming left V 7 bases short and J 4 bases short, with 14 bases between. CDR1 is LNHDA and CDR2 is SQIVND in the germline V gene (reference sequence). The CDR3 protein is CASKVVAEYNEQFF. The CDR3 region has the DNA TGTGCCAGTAAGGTGGTGGCAGAGTACAATGAGCAGTTCTTC.

The chain links TRBV19 to TRBJ2-1; D is unresolved. V was trimmed by 2 bases and J by 2 bases, leaving 7 bases between them. Looked up from germline, CDR1 is LNHDA and CDR2 is SQIVND (reference sequence). The CDR3 is 14 amino acids. DNA for the CDR3: TGTGCCAGTAGTATATCCGGTCCCTACAATGAGCAGTTCTTC. This translates into CASSISGPYNEQFF.

This clone was seen a handful of times. The chain links TRBV7-9 to TRBJ2-7; TRBD2 matches at 9 bases. The CDR3 sequence is 17 residues long. CDR1 SEHNR and CDR2 FQNEAQ come from the germline V gene (reference sequence). The ends lost 5 bases at V and 0 bases at J; junction bases unmatched: 11. The chain's CDR3 is CASSDRASAGGSYEQYF. The CDR3 coding sequence is TGTGCCAGCAGCGACAGGGCCTCAGCGGGGGGCTCCTACGAGCAGTACTTC. The variable domain in full, with the rest retrieved from reference TRBV7-9 and TRBJ2-7, is DTGVSQNPRHKITKRGQNVTFRCDPISEHNRLYWYRQTLGQGPEFLTYFQNEAQLEKSRLLSDRFSAERPKGSFSTLEIQRTEQGDSAMYLCASSDRASAGGSYEQYFGPGTRLTVT.

The chain is built from TRBV6-2 or TRBV6-3 and TRBJ2-7, with 8 bases lining up with TRBD2. From germline, CDR1 is MNHEY and CDR2 SVGEGT. The CDR3 extends over 14 amino acids. V was pared by 2 bases and J by 3 bases, with 3 bases of the junction left unmatched. The CDR3 DNA is TGTGCCAGCAGTTACGGAGCGGGGGTCTACGAGCAGTACTTC. This codes for CASSYGAGVYEQYF.

This sequence joins TRBV28 and TRBJ1-4, with TRBD1 matching over 7 bases. Germline CDR1 is MDHEN and CDR2 is SYDVKM. This CDR3 region has 14 residues. Unmatched junction bases numbered 5, after V lost 6 bases and J lost 4 bases. The CDR3 here is CASSQGDINEKLFF. The CDR3, as DNA: TGTGCCAGCAGCCAGGGGGACATTAATGAAAAACTGTTTTTT. Looking up the rest from reference TRBV28 and TRBJ1-4 gives the full variable domain: DVKVTQSSRYLVKRTGEKVFLECVQDMDHENMFWYRQDPGLGLRLIYFSYDVKMKEKGDIPEGYSVSREKKERFSLILESASTNQTSMYLCASSQGDINEKLFFGSGTQLSVL.

The chain carries TRBV19 and TRBJ1-2; possible D gene TRBD1, 5 bases. The germline V and J ends were trimmed by 6 bases and 3 bases, with 14 bases remaining between them. The CDR3 spans 14 residues. Germline CDR1 is LNHDA and CDR2 is SQIVND (reference sequence). The CDR3 spells CASRFVGVDYGYTF. DNA for the CDR3: TGTGCCAGTAGATTTGTGGGGGTTGACTATGGCTACACCTTC. Drawing the rest from reference TRBV19 and TRBJ1-2, the complete variable domain is DGGITQSPKYLFRKEGQNVTLSCEQNLNHDAMYWYRQDPGQGLRLIYYSQIVNDFQKGDIAEGYSVSREKKESFPLTVTSAQKNPTAFYLCASRFVGVDYGYTFGSGTRLTVV.

The chain couples TRBV9 to TRBJ2-5; 8 nucleotides line up with TRBD1. The V gene's germline CDR1 is SGDLS and CDR2 YYNGEE. CDR3 size: 14 residues. The J segment lost 1 base and the V segment lost 3 bases, leaving 2 bases of the junction unmatched. The CDR3 region has the DNA TGTGCCAGCAGCGCAGGGGGCGTCCAAGAGACCCAGTACTTC. Its translation is CASSAGGVQETQYF.